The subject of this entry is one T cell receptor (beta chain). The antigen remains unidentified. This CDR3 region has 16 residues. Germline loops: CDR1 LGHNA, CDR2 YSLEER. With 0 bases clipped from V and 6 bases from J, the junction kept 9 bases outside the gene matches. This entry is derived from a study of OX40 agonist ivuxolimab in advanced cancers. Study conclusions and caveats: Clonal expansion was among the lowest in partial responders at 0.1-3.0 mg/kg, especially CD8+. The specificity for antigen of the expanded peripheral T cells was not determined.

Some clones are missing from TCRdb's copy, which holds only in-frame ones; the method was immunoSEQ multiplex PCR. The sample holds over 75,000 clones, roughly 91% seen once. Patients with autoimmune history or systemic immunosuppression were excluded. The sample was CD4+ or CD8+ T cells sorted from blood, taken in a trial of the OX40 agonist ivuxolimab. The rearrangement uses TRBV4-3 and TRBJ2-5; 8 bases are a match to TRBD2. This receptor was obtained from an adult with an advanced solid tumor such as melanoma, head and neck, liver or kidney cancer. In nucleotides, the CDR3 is TGCGCCAGCAGCCAAGAGGGAGGACTAGCCGTAAAGACCCAGTACTTC. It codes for CASSQEGGLAVKTQYF.